This TCR beta chain was identified in a study of patients and donors after allogeneic stem cell transplantation. V dropped 3 bases and J dropped 0 bases, with 11 bases sitting between them. CDR3 length: 15 amino acids. TCRdb re-derived calls from the RT-PCR reads in MiXCR, one entry per CDR3 protein. This sample has 70,000 or so distinct CDR3 sequences; 26% occur once, and the top ten carry approximately 26%. The specimen sequenced was blood, either unsorted or a sorted T cell fraction (not recorded which). This receptor was identified in a human donor who was either an allogeneic HSCT recipient or a stem cell or donor lymphocyte infusion donor (not recorded which). It is not recorded whose cells these are; they may come from a transplant donor. This rearrangement joins TRBV12-3 or TRBV12-4 to TRBJ1-2; D possibly corresponds to TRBD1 (5 bases). The CDR3 region has the DNA TGTGCCAGCAGTTTTGGTGACAGTACTAACTATGGCTACACCTTC. This gives the protein CASSFGDSTNYGYTF.